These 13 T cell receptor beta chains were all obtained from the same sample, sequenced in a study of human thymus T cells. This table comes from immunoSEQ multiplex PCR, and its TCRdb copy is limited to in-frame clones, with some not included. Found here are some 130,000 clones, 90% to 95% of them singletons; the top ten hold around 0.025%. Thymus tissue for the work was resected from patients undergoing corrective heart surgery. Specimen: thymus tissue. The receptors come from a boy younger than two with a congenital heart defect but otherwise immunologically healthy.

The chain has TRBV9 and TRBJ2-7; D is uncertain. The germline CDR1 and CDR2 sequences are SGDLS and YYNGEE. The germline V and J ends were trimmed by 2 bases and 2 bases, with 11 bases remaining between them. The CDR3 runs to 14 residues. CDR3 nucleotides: TGTGCCAGCAGCGTCGGAAGTGATACCTACGAGCAGTACTTC. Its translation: CASSVGSDTYEQYF.

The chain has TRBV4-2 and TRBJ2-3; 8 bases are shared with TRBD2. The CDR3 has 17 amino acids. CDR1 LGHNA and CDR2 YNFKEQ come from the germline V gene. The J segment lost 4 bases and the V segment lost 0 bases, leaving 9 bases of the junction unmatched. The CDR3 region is CASSQDLTGGHADTQYF. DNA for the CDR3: TGTGCCAGCAGCCAAGATTTAACGGGGGGGCATGCAGATACGCAGTATTTT.

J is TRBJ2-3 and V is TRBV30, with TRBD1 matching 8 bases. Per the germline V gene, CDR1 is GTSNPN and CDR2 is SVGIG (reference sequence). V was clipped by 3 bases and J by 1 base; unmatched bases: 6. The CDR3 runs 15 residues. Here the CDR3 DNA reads TGTGCCTGGAGCCCGACAGGGGACGGCACAGATACGCAGTATTTT. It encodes CAWSPTGDGTDTQYF.

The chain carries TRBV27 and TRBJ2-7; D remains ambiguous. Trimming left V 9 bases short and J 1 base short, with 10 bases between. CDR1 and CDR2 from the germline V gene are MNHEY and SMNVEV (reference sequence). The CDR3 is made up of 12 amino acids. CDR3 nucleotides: TGTGCCAGTGGGAACGGATCCTACGAGCAGTACTTC. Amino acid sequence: CASGNGSYEQYF.

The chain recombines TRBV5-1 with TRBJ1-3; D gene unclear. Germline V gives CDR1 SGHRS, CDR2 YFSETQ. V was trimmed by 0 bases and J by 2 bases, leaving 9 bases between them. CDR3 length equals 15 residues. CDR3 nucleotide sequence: TGCGCCAGCAGCTTGGTTGGTCTAACTGGAAACACCATATATTTT. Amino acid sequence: CASSLVGLTGNTIYF.

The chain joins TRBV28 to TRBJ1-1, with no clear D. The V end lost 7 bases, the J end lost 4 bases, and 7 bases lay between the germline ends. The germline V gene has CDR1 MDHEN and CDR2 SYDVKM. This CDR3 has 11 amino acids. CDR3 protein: CASIGSTEAFF. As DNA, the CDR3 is TGTGCCAGCATTGGGTCCACTGAAGCTTTCTTT.

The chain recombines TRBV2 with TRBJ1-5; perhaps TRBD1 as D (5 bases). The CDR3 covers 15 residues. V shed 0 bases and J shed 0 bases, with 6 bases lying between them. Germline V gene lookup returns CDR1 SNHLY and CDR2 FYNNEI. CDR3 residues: CASSEATVSNQPQHF. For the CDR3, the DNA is TGTGCCAGCAGTGAAGCGACAGTTAGCAATCAGCCCCAGCATTTT.

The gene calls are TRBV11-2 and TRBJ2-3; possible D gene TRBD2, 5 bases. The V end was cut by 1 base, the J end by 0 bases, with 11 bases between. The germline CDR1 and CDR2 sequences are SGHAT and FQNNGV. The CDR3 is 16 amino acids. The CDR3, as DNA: TGTGCCAGCAGCTTAGCCGGACTGGCTAGCACAGATACGCAGTATTTT. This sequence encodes CASSLAGLASTDTQYF.

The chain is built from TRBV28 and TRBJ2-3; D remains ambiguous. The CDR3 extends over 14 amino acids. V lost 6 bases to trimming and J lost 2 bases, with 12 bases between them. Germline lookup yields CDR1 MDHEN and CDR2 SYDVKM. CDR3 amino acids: CASRSPRYTDTQYF. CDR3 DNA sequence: TGTGCCAGCAGGTCCCCGCGGTACACAGATACGCAGTATTTT.

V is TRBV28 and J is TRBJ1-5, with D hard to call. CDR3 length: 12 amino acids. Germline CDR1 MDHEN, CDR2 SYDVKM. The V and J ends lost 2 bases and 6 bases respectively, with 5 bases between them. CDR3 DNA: TGTGCCAGCAGTTTAAAAGGTCAGCCCCAGCATTTT. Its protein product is CASSLKGQPQHF.

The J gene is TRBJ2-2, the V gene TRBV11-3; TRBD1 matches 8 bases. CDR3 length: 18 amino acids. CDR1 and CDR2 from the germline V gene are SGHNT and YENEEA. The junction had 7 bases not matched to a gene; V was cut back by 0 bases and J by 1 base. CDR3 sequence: CASSLDRNGTGNTGELFF. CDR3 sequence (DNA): TGTGCCAGCAGCTTAGATCGAAACGGGACAGGGAACACCGGGGAGCTGTTTTTT. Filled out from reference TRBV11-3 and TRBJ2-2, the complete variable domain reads EAGVVQSPRYKIIEKKQPVAFWCNPISGHNTLYWYLQNLGQGPELLIRYENEEAVDDSQLPKDRFSAERLKGVDSTLKIQPAELGDSAVYLCASSLDRNGTGNTGELFFGEGSRLTVL.

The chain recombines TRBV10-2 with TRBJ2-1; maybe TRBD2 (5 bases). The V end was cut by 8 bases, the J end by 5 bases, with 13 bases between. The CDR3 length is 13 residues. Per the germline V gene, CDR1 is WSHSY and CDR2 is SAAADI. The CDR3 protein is CASWTRLNNEQFF. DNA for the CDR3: TGCGCCAGCTGGACTCGATTAAACAATGAGCAGTTCTTC.

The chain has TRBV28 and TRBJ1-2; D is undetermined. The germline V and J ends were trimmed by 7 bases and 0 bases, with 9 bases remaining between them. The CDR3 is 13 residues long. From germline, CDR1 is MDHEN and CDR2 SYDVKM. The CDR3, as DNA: TGTGCCAGCACCGGAGAGGCTAACTATGGCTACACCTTC. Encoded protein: CASTGEANYGYTF.